This T cell receptor beta chain is drawn from a study of T-cell memory formation after mild COVID-19. Study-level findings and limits: From day 15 to 85, contracting clones were balanced between CD4 and CD8, whereas later expanders leaned toward CD4+.

This clonotype was detected many times. The antigen is unknown. TCRalpha and TCRbeta libraries used 5'RACE with constant-segment primers and UMIs. TCRdb reanalysed the 5' RACE reads using MiXCR and keeps one entry per CDR3 protein. The sample comprises about 390,000 distinct CDR3 sequences, 15% to 20% of which are singletons, and about 22% rests with the top ten. CDR3 length equals 16 residues. J gave up 4 bases and V 4 bases, and 9 bases lay outside the gene matches. Germline V CDR1 and CDR2: SGHVS, FQNEAQ. The chain links TRBV7-8 to TRBJ2-7; TRBD1 matches 11 bases. This TCR was recovered from a man younger than 30 who had mild COVID-19 (a few samples of this study predate the infection). Cell type and time point are not known. The sequencing input was PBMCs or a T cell subset sorted from them (not recorded which). The chain's CDR3 is CASSSRPGQGGYEQYF. As DNA, the CDR3 is TGTGCCAGCAGCTCACGACCGGGACAGGGGGGTTACGAGCAGTACTTC.